This TCR beta chain was sequenced in a study of T cells in Graves' hyperthyroidism and ophthalmopathy. Amplification targeted TCR beta CDR3 regions from RNA transcripts. With the HTBI primer set, the TCR CDR3 went through a first round of RT-PCR. TCRdb reanalysed the multiplex PCR reads using MiXCR and keeps one entry per CDR3 protein. The data show fewer than 450,000 distinct CDR3 sequences, about 18% seen once. V was shortened by 5 bases and J by 7 bases, with 14 bases between the two germline ends. This CDR3 spans 13 amino acids. Germline loops: CDR1 GTSNPN, CDR2 SVGIG (reference sequence). Uncontrolled infection, other autoimmune disease, pregnancy or lactation barred patients from enrollment. Overall study results and limits: Blood samples included most of the expanded thyroid clonotypes exceeding 0.001.

This clonotype showed up many times. The antigen is undetermined. The TCR comes from a woman aged 30 to 39 with Graves' hyperthyroidism that later progressed to Graves' ophthalmopathy. The V gene is TRBV30, the J gene TRBJ2-2; no clear D gene. The source material was blood. DNA for the CDR3: TGTGCCTGGGGTAACAGCGTTCACGGGGAGCTGTTTTTT. As protein: CAWGNSVHGELFF.